These 17 T cell receptor beta chains were all obtained from the same sample, sequenced in a study of radiotherapy plus CTLA-4 blockade in lung cancer. Assay used: immunoSEQ multiplex PCR; TCRdb lists only in-frame clones, some missing. The sample carries some 62,000 clones, 60% to 85% recorded once. The specimen comprised peripheral blood, sampled from a patient treated with radiotherapy plus ipilimumab. These TCRs come from a human donor with non-small cell lung cancer who had a complete response to radiotherapy plus ipilimumab.

This chain uses TRBV9 with TRBJ1-2; D may be TRBD1 (5 bases). Germline CDR1 SGDLS, CDR2 YYNGEE. This CDR3 is built from 14 residues. Trimming removed 4 bases from V and 7 bases from J, with 17 bases in between. CDR3 nucleotides: TGTGCCAGCAGCCGTGGGGGTGGGCCTACTGGCTACACCTTC. Amino acid sequence: CASSRGGGPTGYTF.

The chain has TRBV10-3 and TRBJ2-1, with D perhaps matching TRBD2 (7 bases). The CDR3 is 13 residues long. The V gene lost 4 bases and the J gene lost 9 bases, with 13 bases spanning the gap. Germline V gene data show CDR1 as ENHRY and CDR2 as SYGVKD. The CDR3 bases are TGTGCCATCAGTGTGGAGGGGGAGGGTGAGCAGTTCTTC. Translated: CAISVEGEGEQFF.

This chain joins TRBV27 and TRBJ2-3; TRBD1 matches 8 bases. Germline CDR1 reads MNHEY; CDR2 reads SMNVEV (reference sequence). CDR3 length: 15 amino acids. V was clipped by 4 bases and J by 1 base; unmatched bases: 4. The DNA for the CDR3 is TGTGCCAGCAGTTCAGGGGACAGGCGCACAGATACGCAGTATTTT. Translated: CASSSGDRRTDTQYF.

The CDR3 region is CASSLGRGSSGANVLTF. CDR3 DNA: TGTGCCAGCAGCTTAGGGAGGGGCAGCTCTGGGGCCAACGTCCTGACTTTC. The chain is built from TRBV11-3 and TRBJ2-6, with D perhaps TRBD2 (6 bases). V was pared by 1 base and J by 0 bases, with 10 bases between. This CDR3 has 17 amino acids. Germline CDR1 and CDR2: SGHNT and YENEEA.

The V and J genes are TRBV25-1 and TRBJ1-2; D gene ambiguous. V lost 3 bases to trimming and J lost 5 bases, with 7 bases between them. CDR1 and CDR2 (germline): MGHDK, SYGVNS. The CDR3 is 12 amino acids. The CDR3 DNA follows: TGTGCCAGCAGTGATGCCCCTTATGGCTACACCTTC. This sequence encodes CASSDAPYGYTF.

This chain uses TRBV30 with TRBJ1-4; D unclear. The germline V gene encodes CDR1 GTSNPN and CDR2 SVGIG (reference sequence). There are 14 residues in the CDR3. V lost 2 bases and J lost 4, with 11 bases in between. CDR3 sequence (DNA): TGTGCCTGGAGTAGGGCGGTGTTTAATGAAAAACTGTTTTTT. Translating gives CAWSRAVFNEKLFF.

This sequence joins TRBV11-2 and TRBJ1-4; 7 positions match TRBD1. CDR1 and CDR2 from the germline V gene are SGHAT and FQNNGV. CDR3 size: 15 residues. With V trimmed by 0 bases and J by 7 bases, 5 bases remained unmatched. CDR3 sequence (DNA): TGTGCCAGCAGCTTAGATTCAGGGGGTAGTGAAAAACTGTTTTTT. Protein product: CASSLDSGGSEKLFF.

The chain is built from TRBV9 and TRBJ2-5; 7 bases match TRBD2. Per germline, CDR1 SGDLS and CDR2 YYNGEE. V was clipped by 6 bases and J by 2 bases; unmatched bases: 10. The CDR3 runs to 15 residues. The CDR3 DNA reads as TGTGCCAGCACCACCTGGGGGGGTTTACAAGAGACCCAGTACTTC. Translated: CASTTWGGLQETQYF.

This sequence joins TRBV19 and TRBJ1-2; 11 positions agree with TRBD1. CDR1 and CDR2 (germline): LNHDA, SQIVND (reference sequence). CDR3 length: 17 amino acids. With 0 bases clipped from V and 8 bases from J, the junction kept 11 bases outside the gene matches. The CDR3 loop is CASSIEQGRTGGRGYTF. The CDR3 coding sequence is TGTGCCAGTAGTATAGAGCAGGGACGGACAGGGGGCCGCGGCTACACCTTC.

The CDR3 here is CASSSYGTSPPLEQYF. The CDR3 DNA follows: TGTGCCAGCAGCTCCTATGGGACATCTCCCCCCCTGGAGCAGTACTTC. The chain carries TRBV7-2 and TRBJ2-7; possibly TRBD1 for D (6 bases). V was shortened by 4 bases and J by 7 bases, with 23 bases between the two germline ends. The V gene's germline CDR1 is SGHTA and CDR2 FQGNSA. This CDR3 region has 16 residues.

The chain combines TRBV2 with TRBJ2-5; the D gene is possibly TRBD1 (6 bases). The germline V gene encodes CDR1 SNHLY and CDR2 FYNNEI. The CDR3 sequence is 12 residues long. The V gene lost 6 bases and the J gene lost 4 bases, with 9 bases spanning the gap. DNA of the CDR3: TGTGCCAGCAGGAGGGACACAGAGACCCAGTACTTC. Translation gives CASRRDTETQYF.

The V and J genes are TRBV7-2 and TRBJ2-3; D is possibly TRBD1 or TRBD2 (6 bases each). Looked up from germline, CDR1 is SGHTA and CDR2 is FQGNSA. V gave up 1 base and J gave up 13 bases, with 15 bases separating them. The CDR3 sequence is 13 residues long. CDR3 residues: CASSLVWGAGKYF. The CDR3 nucleotides are TGTGCCAGCAGCTTAGTTTGGGGGGCAGGGAAGTATTTT.

J is TRBJ2-1 and V is TRBV19; 7 nucleotides agree with TRBD2. The CDR3 covers 13 residues. V lost 4 bases, J lost 14 bases, and 11 bases stayed unmatched. Germline lookup yields CDR1 LNHDA and CDR2 SQIVND (reference sequence). The CDR3 is CASSRPGLTAEFF. CDR3 nucleotide sequence: TGTGCCAGTAGTAGACCGGGACTAACGGCCGAGTTCTTC.

The genes are TRBV5-1 and TRBJ1-4, with D perhaps TRBD1 (6 bases). The V gene lost 0 bases and the J gene lost 7 bases, with 16 bases spanning the gap. The CDR3 totals 16 residues. Germline V gene data show CDR1 as SGHRS and CDR2 as YFSETQ. The CDR3: CASSLGGHQQGEKLFF. The CDR3 DNA is TGCGCCAGCAGCTTGGGGGGACACCAACAGGGTGAAAAACTGTTTTTT.

The chain combines TRBV7-8 with TRBJ2-7; possible D gene TRBD1, 6 bases. Germline assignment: CDR1 SGHVS and CDR2 FQNEAQ. The CDR3 has 14 residues. Trimming removed 4 bases from V and 6 bases from J, with 16 bases in between. The CDR3 nucleotides read TGTGCCAGCAGCTCCGGGACATGGGGAATCGAGCAGTACTTC. Residues: CASSSGTWGIEQYF.

The chain recombines TRBV4-1 with TRBJ2-1, with 7 bases aligning to TRBD1. Germline CDR1 and CDR2: MGHRA and YSYEKL. This CDR3 is 14 amino acids long. The V gene end was trimmed by 1 base and the J gene end by 6 bases; junction bases not matched to a gene: 3. The CDR3, as DNA: TGCGCCAGCAGCCAAGGGCCAGGGGGCAATGAGCAGTTCTTC. The encoded protein is CASSQGPGGNEQFF.

This chain connects TRBV4-3 to TRBJ1-4; D might be TRBD1 (6 bases). V lost 0 bases and J lost 0, with 11 bases in between. The CDR3 is 17 amino acids. Germline V gene data show CDR1 as LGHNA and CDR2 as YSLEER. DNA for the CDR3: TGCGCCAGCAGCCAAGAAAGGGGGAGTGCAACTAATGAAAAACTGTTTTTT. Protein product: CASSQERGSATNEKLFF.